Each of the 4 T cell receptor beta chains below was sequenced from the same sample in a study of T cell repertoires in cytomegalovirus infection. TCRdb independently ran MiXCR on the reads; one entry per CDR3 protein. The sample carries approximately 180,000 distinct CDR3 sequences, about 18% recorded once. Sequencing was done on a sample of CD8+ T cells from PBMCs. These receptors came from a human donor in good health (CMV status not recorded). Some clones in this sample may be carry-over from other donors' samples.

This clonotype appeared a few times. The chain has TRBV9 and TRBJ1-2; D is uncertain. The CDR3 spans 13 residues. Trimming stripped 0 bases from V and 8 bases from J, with 11 bases between. The germline V gene encodes CDR1 SGDLS and CDR2 YYNGEE. The CDR3 here is CASSVGEAHGYTF. The CDR3 DNA is TGTGCCAGCAGCGTAGGGGAGGCTCACGGCTACACCTTC.

This clonotype has more than one count but fewer than ten. CDR3 residues: CASSYSMTYEQYF. CDR3 in DNA: TGTGCCAGCAGTTACTCCATGACCTACGAGCAGTACTTC. This chain uses TRBV6-2 or TRBV6-3 with TRBJ2-7; no clear D gene. Germline V lookup: CDR1 MNHEY, CDR2 SVGEGT. This CDR3 comprises 13 residues. Trimming took 0 bases from V and 2 from J, leaving 5 bases between them.

This clonotype was observed a few times. This sequence joins TRBV28 and TRBJ1-1, with 11 bases lining up with TRBD1. CDR1 and CDR2 from the germline V gene are MDHEN and SYDVKM. The CDR3 runs 17 residues. V gave up 3 bases and J gave up 2 bases; unmatched junction bases: 8. The CDR3 sequence: CASSFLGTGGTNTEAFF. DNA of the CDR3: TGTGCCAGCAGTTTCCTAGGGACAGGGGGTACAAACACTGAAGCTTTCTTT.

The chain has TRBV28 and TRBJ2-1; 9 bases are a match to TRBD2. The CDR3 consists of 15 residues. After removal of 5 bases from V and 6 bases from J, the junction contained 8 bases not matched to a gene. Germline CDR1 is MDHEN and CDR2 is SYDVKM. The CDR3 here is CASSPRPAGGNEQFF. The CDR3 DNA reads TGTGCCAGCAGTCCCCGGCCAGCGGGGGGCAATGAGCAGTTCTTC.